This T cell receptor (beta chain) came from a study of blood T cell repertoires in COVID-19. Overall study context: Specimens from acute and convalescent COVID-19 originated in the United States, Italy and Spain. Nucleic acid was either cDNA or gDNA, and it came from T cells, B-cell-depleted T cells, or PBMCs.

This CDR3 is built from 15 residues. Per germline, CDR1 DFQATT and CDR2 SNEGSKA (reference sequence). Deletions cut 3 bases from V and 0 bases from J, with 9 bases between. How the authors handled the data: Amplification from reference gene primers served as the basis for estimated nucleated cell counts. The data were produced by immunoSEQ multiplex PCR, yet TCRdb's version contains in-frame clones alone and is incomplete. D and trimming were read from the DNA, whereas the V and J calls and clone size are those reported in that table. The sample shows around 100,000 clones, roughly 85% of them seen only once.

The sequencing sample was made of peripheral blood. V and J are TRBV20-1 and TRBJ1-6; D is perhaps TRBD1 (5 bases). The TCR comes from a man aged 45-60 years in a cohort sampled during active COVID-19. CDR3 DNA sequence: TGCAGTGCTAGTGAGGGGAGCTCCTATAATTCACCCCTCCACTTT. Its translation: CSASEGSSYNSPLHF.